This passage covers 32 T cell receptor beta chains from one sample sequenced in a study of CD8+ T cells in alopecia areata. cDNA prepared by RNA extraction and subsequent reverse transcription served as the template for sequencing. This table comes from immunoSEQ multiplex PCR, and its TCRdb copy is limited to in-frame clones, with some not included. The table lists 140,000 or so clones, around 49% of them singletons. The material sequenced was CD4+ T cells sorted from blood, taken at week 0. These receptor sequences come from a human donor with alopecia areata.

This clone was found a few times. This rearrangement joins TRBV30 to TRBJ1-4; D is ambiguous. This CDR3 has 17 amino acids. CDR1 and CDR2 from the germline V gene are GTSNPN and SVGIG (reference sequence). V was shortened by 2 bases and J by 5 bases, with 21 bases between the two germline ends. The CDR3 here is CAWSPPGRLRPNEKLFF. Here the CDR3 DNA reads TGTGCCTGGAGTCCCCCGGGGAGGTTAAGGCCGAATGAAAAACTGTTTTTT.

This clone was picked up a small number of times. The CDR3 sequence: CASSLASGETQYF. The CDR3 nucleotides are TGCGCCAGCAGCTTGGCCTCAGGGGAGACCCAGTACTTC. V is TRBV5-1 and J is TRBJ2-5, with D possibly matching TRBD1 (5 bases). V gave up 0 bases and J gave up 5 bases, with 8 bases separating them. CDR3 length: 13 amino acids. Per the germline V gene, CDR1 is SGHRS and CDR2 is YFSETQ.

The chain carries TRBV5-1 and TRBJ2-7; the D gene is possibly TRBD2 (5 bases). V was clipped by 2 bases and J by 4 bases, with 10 bases between them. The CDR3 has 13 residues. The germline V gene has CDR1 SGHRS and CDR2 YFSETQ. For the CDR3, the DNA is TGCGCCAGCAGCTTCGGACTCTCTTACGAGCAGTACTTC. Protein product: CASSFGLSYEQYF.

The rearrangement joins TRBV6-1 to TRBJ2-1, with a weak D call TRBD2 (5 bases). V was trimmed by 1 base and J by 4 bases, leaving 14 bases between them. From germline, CDR1 is MNHNS and CDR2 SASEGT. This CDR3 contains 16 residues. Here the CDR3 reads CASSEVWASRYNEQFF. As DNA, the CDR3 is TGTGCCAGCAGTGAAGTCTGGGCTAGCAGGTACAATGAGCAGTTCTTC.

The genes are TRBV30 and TRBJ1-2; 7 bases fit TRBD1. V dropped 2 bases and J dropped 7; count of bases not matched to a gene: 4. The CDR3 extends over 12 amino acids. Germline V gene sequence: CDR1 GTSNPN, CDR2 SVGIG (reference sequence). The CDR3 region has the DNA TGTGCCTGGAGTTGGGGACAGAGTGGCTACACCTTC. This gives the protein CAWSWGQSGYTF.

The chain employs TRBV4-3 and TRBJ2-2, with D possibly TRBD2 on 6 matching bases. V gave up 1 base and J gave up 5 bases, with 14 bases separating them. The CDR3 has 16 amino acids. CDR1 is LGHNA and CDR2 is YSLEER in the germline V gene. The CDR3 region has the DNA TGCGCCAGCAGCCAAGGGGAGGCGGGAAGGACCGGGGAGCTGTTTTTT. Translation gives CASSQGEAGRTGELFF.

V is TRBV15 and J is TRBJ2-4; no firm D call. CDR1 and CDR2 (germline): LNHNV, YYDKDF (reference sequence). The CDR3 loop spans 14 amino acids. The V and J ends lost 5 bases and 6 bases respectively, with 14 bases between them. The CDR3 bases are TGTGCCACCAGCCTAACCTCGGCCGCAAACATTCAGTACTTC. Translated: CATSLTSAANIQYF.

The chain uses TRBV6-1 and TRBJ2-7; 8 bases fit TRBD2. Germline assignment: CDR1 MNHNS and CDR2 SASEGT. This CDR3 is built from 14 residues. V shed 7 bases, J shed 3 bases, and the junction held 8 bases outside the gene matches. The CDR3 region has the DNA TGTGCCAGCATTGCCAGCGGGAGCGGCTACGAGCAGTACTTC. Translating it yields CASIASGSGYEQYF.

The chain uses TRBV29-1 and TRBJ2-5, with D perhaps matching TRBD1 (6 bases). The CDR3 runs 13 residues. The V gene's germline CDR1 is SQVTM and CDR2 ANQGSEA. Trimming took 7 bases from V and 0 from J, leaving 12 bases between them. The CDR3 nucleotides are TGCAGCGCTCGTAGGGGGAACCAAGAGACCCAGTACTTC. This sequence encodes CSARRGNQETQYF. The whole variable domain, filled in from reference TRBV29-1 and TRBJ2-5, reads SAVISQKPSRDICQRGTSLTIQCQVDSQVTMMFWYRQQPGQSLTLIATANQGSEATYESGFVIDKFPISRPNLTFSTLTVSNMSPEDSSIYLCSARRGNQETQYFGPGTRLLVL.

The chain is built from TRBV19 and TRBJ2-7; 13 nucleotides match TRBD2. This CDR3 comprises 16 residues. Trimming cost V 4 bases and J 3 bases; bases outside gene matches: 6. CDR1 LNHDA and CDR2 SQIVND come from the germline V gene (reference sequence). CDR3 sequence: CASSTGTSGIFYEQYF. CDR3 nucleotide sequence: TGTGCCAGTAGTACAGGGACTAGCGGGATATTCTACGAGCAGTACTTC.

A few counts support this clone. The rearrangement joins TRBV28 to TRBJ2-7; either TRBD1 or TRBD2 may fit D (6 bases each). The CDR3 totals 12 residues. In germline, CDR1 is MDHEN, CDR2 SYDVKM. V shed 10 bases and J shed 6 bases, with 16 bases lying between them. In DNA, the CDR3 is TGTGCCATCACAGGGACTCCCGGCGAGCAGTACTTC. Translated, it gives CAITGTPGEQYF. The complete variable domain, with remaining parts taken from reference TRBV28 and TRBJ2-7, reads DVKVTQSSRYLVKRTGEKVFLECVQDMDHENMFWYRQDPGLGLRLIYFSYDVKMKEKGDIPEGYSVSREKKERFSLILESASTNQTSMYLCAITGTPGEQYFGPGTRLTVT.

This clone has more than one count but fewer than ten. The chain recombines TRBV28 with TRBJ1-4; 8 nucleotides agree with TRBD1. J was trimmed by 3 bases and V by 5 bases; bases with no gene match: 5. Germline CDR1 and CDR2: MDHEN and SYDVKM. This CDR3 spans 15 amino acids. CDR3 nucleotides: TGTGCCAGCAGTACCCGGACAGGGTCTAATGAAAAACTGTTTTTT. Residues: CASSTRTGSNEKLFF.

This clone showed up just a few times. The CDR3 loop is CASSLDSGGQPQHF. The CDR3 nucleotides are TGCGCCAGCAGCTTGGACTCGGGTGGTCAGCCCCAGCATTTT. The chain couples TRBV5-1 to TRBJ1-5; D gene ambiguous. The CDR3 extends over 14 amino acids. CDR1 is SGHRS and CDR2 is YFSETQ in the germline V gene. The ends were cut back, 0 bases at V and 6 bases at J, with 10 bases in the middle.

The gene calls are TRBV20-1 and TRBJ2-5; D not resolved. There are 11 residues in the CDR3. The ends were cut back, 4 bases at V and 5 bases at J, with 8 bases in the middle. Germline CDR1 DFQATT, CDR2 SNEGSKA (reference sequence). DNA of the CDR3: TGCAGTGCTAATGGCGGTGAGACCCAGTACTTC. Translating it yields CSANGGETQYF.

This clone has just one count. The gene calls are TRBV30 and TRBJ2-5; TRBD2 aligns across 7 bases. Germline V gene sequence: CDR1 GTSNPN, CDR2 SVGIG (reference sequence). The junction had 9 bases not matched to a gene; V was cut back by 3 bases and J by 2 bases. The CDR3 runs to 15 residues. The CDR3 DNA sequence: TGTGCCTGGAGCCCCGGGGGAGCGGGACAAGAGACCCAGTACTTC. This gives the protein CAWSPGGAGQETQYF. Combining the CDR3 with reference TRBV30 and TRBJ2-5 gives the whole variable domain SQTIHQWPATLVQPVGSPLSLECTVEGTSNPNLYWYRQAAGRGLQLLFYSVGIGQISSEVPQNLSASRPQDRQFILSSKKLLLSDSGFYLCAWSPGGAGQETQYFGPGTRLLVL.

Here the CDR3 DNA reads TGTGCCTGGACAGTAAAGGGACTAGCGGGTAGGGAGCAGTACTTC. Protein sequence: CAWTVKGLAGREQYF. The V gene is TRBV30, the J gene TRBJ2-7, with 12 bases aligning to TRBD2. Germline assignment: CDR1 GTSNPN and CDR2 SVGIG (reference sequence). The trim removed 4 bases at V and 7 bases at J, leaving 11 bases unmatched. There are 15 residues in the CDR3.

This clone was observed many times. The gene calls are TRBV6-5 and TRBJ2-3; no clear D. Germline V CDR1 and CDR2: MNHEY, SVGAGI. Between the trimmed V and J ends, which lost 7 bases and 4 bases, there was a span of 18 bases. This CDR3 is 15 amino acids long. The CDR3 nucleotides read TGTGCCAGCACTTTAGACCGCGCTAGGGCAGATACGCAGTATTTT. This encodes CASTLDRARADTQYF.

The chain combines TRBV30 with TRBJ2-7; TRBD2 aligns across 8 bases. The trim removed 3 bases at V and 6 bases at J, leaving 7 bases unmatched. Germline V lookup: CDR1 GTSNPN, CDR2 SVGIG (reference sequence). The CDR3 consists of 13 residues. CDR3 region: CAWSASGRGEQYF. DNA for the CDR3: TGTGCCTGGAGCGCTAGCGGGCGGGGCGAGCAGTACTTC.

This clone was detected only once. The rearrangement joins TRBV1 to TRBJ2-4; the D segment call TRBD1 is taken from the table without a DNA check. TRBV1 is a pseudogene. There are 15 residues in the CDR3. The CDR3 coding sequence is TGCACCAGCAGCCGAAACAGGATAGCCAAAAACATTCAGTACTTC. This encodes CTSSRNRIAKNIQYF.

The chain is built from TRBV4-2 and TRBJ2-3, with D perhaps given as TRBD1 or TRBD2 (5 bases each). Trimming took off 2 bases at V and 0 bases at J, with 24 bases between the two ends. Germline CDR1 and CDR2: LGHNA and YNFKEQ. This CDR3 comprises 20 residues. DNA of the CDR3: TGTGCCAGCAGCCAATGGGGCGTCCAAAGTGGAGGAGGTAGCACAGATACGCAGTATTTT. The encoded protein is CASSQWGVQSGGGSTDTQYF.

The chain couples TRBV29-1 to TRBJ2-1; 10 nucleotides line up with TRBD2. With V trimmed by 2 bases and J by 4 bases, 17 bases remained unmatched. This CDR3 contains 19 residues. Germline V CDR1 and CDR2: SQVTM, ANQGSEA. CDR3 in amino acids: CSVEFQPSSGSLLYNEQFF. The CDR3 bases are TGCAGCGTTGAATTCCAGCCATCTAGCGGGAGCCTCCTATACAATGAGCAGTTCTTC.

The chain has TRBV5-1 and TRBJ2-3, with 9 bases identical to TRBD1. V was clipped by 6 bases and J by 4 bases; unmatched bases: 6. The CDR3 is 14 amino acids. The germline V gene has CDR1 SGHRS and CDR2 YFSETQ. The CDR3 sequence: CASTQTGGSDTQYF. The CDR3 DNA is TGCGCCAGCACACAGACAGGGGGATCAGATACGCAGTATTTT.

This clone was recorded a few times. The CDR3 protein is CASSELGRYEAFF. The DNA of the CDR3 is TGTGCCAGCAGTGAATTAGGTCGGTATGAAGCTTTCTTT. The chain has TRBV25-1 and TRBJ1-1; D is unresolved. This CDR3 region has 13 residues. Germline values: CDR1 MGHDK, CDR2 SYGVNS. V lost 1 base to trimming and J lost 7 bases, with 10 bases between them.

With respect to this clone: The sample has other DNA sequences that encode this CDR3 too. V and J are TRBV30 and TRBJ2-2; 10 bases are a match to TRBD1. V lost 2 bases and J lost 5; bases outside the gene matches: 5. The CDR3 is 15 residues long. The germline V gene has CDR1 GTSNPN and CDR2 SVGIG (reference sequence). The CDR3 is CAWSPGQGRTGELFF. The CDR3, as DNA: TGTGCCTGGAGTCCGGGACAGGGGCGTACCGGGGAGCTGTTTTTT.

This clone has only a few counts. The chain links TRBV6-5 to TRBJ2-3, with TRBD2 as a possible D gene (5 bases). This CDR3 contains 14 residues. Germline V CDR1 and CDR2: MNHEY, SVGAGI. V was shortened by 6 bases and J by 1 base, with 11 bases between the two germline ends. CDR3 sequence: CASSRGRGTDTQYF. CDR3 bases: TGTGCCAGCAGCCGGGGTAGGGGCACAGATACGCAGTATTTT.

This clone has a handful of counts. The chain couples TRBV19 to TRBJ2-1; D possibly matches TRBD1 or TRBD2 (5 bases each). The CDR3 runs 16 residues. V was shortened by 4 bases and J by 7 bases, with 20 bases between the two germline ends. The germline V gene encodes CDR1 LNHDA and CDR2 SQIVND (reference sequence). The CDR3 sequence is CASSTSRGGRQNEQFF. CDR3 DNA: TGTGCCAGTAGTACTTCACGTGGGGGTAGACAAAATGAGCAGTTCTTC.

To note about this clone: Within the sample, other DNA sequences also encode this same CDR3. The chain employs TRBV30 and TRBJ1-5, with a tentative D call TRBD1 (5 bases). The CDR3 contains 13 residues. The germline V gene encodes CDR1 GTSNPN and CDR2 SVGIG (reference sequence). Deletions cut 4 bases from V and 4 bases from J, with 11 bases between. The CDR3 sequence: CAWTGGSNQPQHF. The CDR3 DNA reads as TGTGCCTGGACCGGGGGGTCTAATCAGCCCCAGCATTTT.

This chain joins TRBV4-1 and TRBJ2-2, with 8 nucleotides matching TRBD2. J was trimmed by 5 bases and V by 1 base; bases with no gene match: 6. The length of the CDR3 is 16 residues. Germline assignment: CDR1 MGHRA and CDR2 YSYEKL. The CDR3: CASSQALAGSTGELFF. For the CDR3, the DNA is TGCGCCAGCAGCCAAGCCTTAGCGGGATCTACCGGGGAGCTGTTTTTT.

This clone has only a few counts. This chain uses TRBV29-1 with TRBJ2-3; 8 bases are shared with TRBD1. This CDR3 region has 15 residues. Trimming took 4 bases from V and 5 from J; bases not matched to a gene: 11. Germline-derived CDR1 and CDR2 are SQVTM and ANQGSEA. The CDR3 is CSVGRTGFLRDTQYF. CDR3 DNA sequence: TGCAGCGTTGGTAGGACAGGGTTCCTCAGAGATACGCAGTATTTT.

The V and J genes are TRBV2 and TRBJ1-5, with D perhaps matching TRBD1 (5 bases). V was pared by 1 base and J by 6 bases, with 10 bases between. The CDR3 extends over 14 amino acids. Germline V gene data show CDR1 as SNHLY and CDR2 as FYNNEI. The CDR3 sequence is CASSEGDGGQPQHF. The CDR3 region has the DNA TGTGCCAGCAGTGAAGGGGACGGTGGTCAGCCCCAGCATTTT.

The V call is TRBV30, the J call TRBJ2-2; the match to TRBD1 covers 9 bases. This CDR3 region has 13 residues. Germline assignment: CDR1 GTSNPN and CDR2 SVGIG (reference sequence). V dropped 5 bases and J dropped 4; count of bases not matched to a gene: 2. CDR3 protein: CAWEGQGTGELFF. The CDR3 DNA follows: TGTGCCTGGGAGGGACAGGGCACCGGGGAGCTGTTTTTT.

The chain recombines TRBV30 with TRBJ1-2, with TRBD1 as a possible D gene (5 bases). This CDR3 region has 13 residues. V lost 3 bases and J 6 bases, leaving 14 bases between the germline ends. Germline V gene sequence: CDR1 GTSNPN, CDR2 SVGIG (reference sequence). The DNA of the CDR3 is TGTGCCTGGAGCTGGGGCAGGGTGGATGGCTACACCTTC. Translation gives CAWSWGRVDGYTF. The variable domain in full, completed from reference TRBV30 and TRBJ1-2, reads SQTIHQWPATLVQPVGSPLSLECTVEGTSNPNLYWYRQAAGRGLQLLFYSVGIGQISSEVPQNLSASRPQDRQFILSSKKLLLSDSGFYLCAWSWGRVDGYTFGSGTRLTVV.